The sequence of this TCR beta chain was determined in a study of cytomegalovirus exposure and HLA in healthy donors. Whole-study results and caveats: TCR beta sequences reportedly predicted most subjects' HLA-A and HLA-B alleles accurately.

Trimming at V came to 3 bases and at J to 6 bases, leaving 9 bases not matched to a gene. Germline assignment: CDR1 GTSNPN and CDR2 SVGIG (reference sequence). This CDR3 is built from 15 residues. A word on this clone: The antigen is unknown.

Both 60 Vbeta primers and 13 Jbeta primers went into the PCR. Sequencing was performed with immunoSEQ multiplex PCR; in TCRdb, only in-frame clones are kept and a portion is missing. Seen here are about 230,000 clones, approximately 84% observed once, and the top ten hold about 0.25%. Material for sequencing was PBMCs. The clonotype comes from a girl aged 2-10 years in good health and CMV-seronegative. The chain joins TRBV30 to TRBJ2-4, with TRBD1 identical over 9 bases. CDR3 amino acids: CAWRKPGQGRNIQYF. The CDR3 DNA reads TGTGCCTGGAGAAAGCCGGGACAGGGCAGAAACATTCAGTACTTC.